This T cell receptor (beta chain) comes out of a study of blood T cell repertoires in COVID-19. The overall study: COVID-19 samples, acute and convalescent, were from the United States, Italy and Spain. T cells, B-cell-depleted T cells, or PBMCs supplied cDNA or gDNA.

In the source study's methods: Estimation of nucleated cell counts relied on the amplification of reference gene primers. The repertoire was sequenced with immunoSEQ multiplex PCR; TCRdb's copy has only in-frame clones and lacks some. V, J and clone size reflect that table, while D and trimming were determined from the DNA. The sample records about 190,000 clones, approximately 80% being singletons. The CDR3 extends over 13 amino acids. Germline V lookup: CDR1 MGHRA, CDR2 YSYEKL. V lost 4 bases and J lost 3; bases outside the gene matches: 2. The specimen was peripheral blood. The sequence derives from a man between 50 and 59 years old who had recovered from COVID-19. The rearrangement joins TRBV4-1 to TRBJ2-7; 8 bases map to TRBD2. CDR3 in amino acids: CASSLAGNYEQYF. DNA for the CDR3: TGCGCCAGCAGCCTAGCGGGAAACTACGAGCAGTACTTC.